This T cell receptor beta chain emerged from a study of CD8 T cells in ankylosing spondylitis. Overall study results and limits: Characteristic of ankylosing spondylitis blood, it appeared, was a TCR beta motif comprising eight highly homologous variants. In synovial fluid and blood from reactive arthritis, some motif variants were previously reported. It was reported that disease-linked clones were significantly enriched in matched ankylosing spondylitis synovial fluid.

By quantitative 5'-RACE with molecular barcodes, the TCR beta libraries were made. TCRdb passed the 5' RACE reads through MiXCR, listing each CDR3 protein once. The sample lists under 300,000 distinct CDR3 sequences, 10% seen once, with about 2.5% in the top ten. Worth noting for this clonotype: As yet, its antigen is unknown.

V was pared by 5 bases and J by 1 base, with 2 bases of the junction left unmatched. The CDR3 totals 14 residues. CDR1 MDHEN and CDR2 SYDVKM come from the germline V gene. Sample: blood, either unsorted or a sorted T cell fraction (not recorded which). This TCR was sampled from a male donor with ankylosing spondylitis or in good health (not recorded which). The rearrangement uses TRBV28 and TRBJ2-4; 7 nucleotides match TRBD2. The CDR3 DNA sequence: TGTGCCAGCAGTGGCGGGAGTGCCAAAAACATTCAGTACTTC. Amino acids: CASSGGSAKNIQYF.